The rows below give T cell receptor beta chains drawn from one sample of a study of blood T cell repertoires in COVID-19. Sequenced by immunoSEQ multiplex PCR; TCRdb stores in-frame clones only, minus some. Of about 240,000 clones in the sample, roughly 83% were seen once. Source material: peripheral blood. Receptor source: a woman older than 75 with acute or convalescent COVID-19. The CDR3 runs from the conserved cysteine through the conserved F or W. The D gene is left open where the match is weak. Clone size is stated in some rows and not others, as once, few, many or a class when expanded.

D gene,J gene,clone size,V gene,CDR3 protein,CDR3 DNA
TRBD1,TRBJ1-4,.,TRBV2,CASSGTGPNEKLFF,TGTGCCAGCAGCGGGACAGGACCCAATGAAAAACTGTTTTTT
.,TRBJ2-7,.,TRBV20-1,CSAGQPYEQYF,TGCAGTGCTGGACAACCCTACGAGCAGTACTTC
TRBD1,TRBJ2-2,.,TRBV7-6,CASSAITGENTGELFF,TGTGCCAGCAGCGCAATAACAGGGGAGAACACCGGGGAGCTGTTTTTT
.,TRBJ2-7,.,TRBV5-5,CASSLEGGGYEQYF,TGTGCCAGCAGCTTGGAGGGAGGGGGGTACGAGCAGTACTTC
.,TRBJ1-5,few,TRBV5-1,CASSPGGAGQPQHF,TGCGCCAGCAGCCCAGGTGGGGCCGGTCAGCCCCAGCATTTT
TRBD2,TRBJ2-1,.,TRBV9,CASSTLADPYNEQFF,TGTGCCAGCAGCACGCTAGCGGACCCTTACAATGAGCAGTTCTTC
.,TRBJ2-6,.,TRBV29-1,CSVGRRVAGANVLTF,TGCAGCGTTGGGCGCAGGGTGGCCGGGGCCAACGTCCTGACTTTC
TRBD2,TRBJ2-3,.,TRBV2,CASSPERGWRTDTQYF,TGTGCCAGCAGCCCAGAGCGGGGTTGGCGCACAGATACGCAGTATTTT
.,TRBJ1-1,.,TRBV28,CASSSPPEAFF,TGTGCCAGCAGTTCCCCTCCGGAAGCTTTCTTT
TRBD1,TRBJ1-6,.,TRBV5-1,CASSLAGTGNSPLHF,TGCGCCAGCAGCTTGGCCGGGACAGGGAATTCACCCCTCCACTTT
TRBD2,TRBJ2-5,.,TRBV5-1,CASSPGTAGGPSRQETQYF,TGCGCCAGCAGCCCGGGGACTGCGGGGGGACCCTCCAGGCAAGAGACCCAGTACTTC
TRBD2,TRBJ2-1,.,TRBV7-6,CASSLARPGGAGEQFF,TGTGCCAGCAGCTTAGCTCGTCCCGGGGGGGCTGGTGAGCAGTTCTTC
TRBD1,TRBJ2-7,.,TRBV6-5,CASSPPGGRTYEQYF,TGTGCCAGCAGTCCCCCAGGGGGAAGGACCTACGAGCAGTACTTC
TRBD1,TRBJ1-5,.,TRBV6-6,CASTLPGGSNQPQHF,TGTGCCAGCACCCTACCAGGGGGATCCAATCAGCCCCAGCATTTT
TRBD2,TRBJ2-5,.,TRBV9,CASTLTSGDQETQYF,TGTGCCAGCACCCTGACTAGCGGGGACCAAGAGACCCAGTACTTC
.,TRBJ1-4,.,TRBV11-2,CASSPQGGELFF,TGTGCCAGCAGCCCCCAAGGGGGGGAACTGTTTTTT
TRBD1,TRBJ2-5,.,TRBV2,CASTFGQGTGETQYF,TGTGCCAGCACTTTCGGACAGGGGACCGGGGAGACCCAGTACTTC
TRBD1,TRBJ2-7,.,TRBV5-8,CASSWGQTITYEQYF,TGTGCCAGCAGCTGGGGACAGACAATAACCTACGAGCAGTACTTC
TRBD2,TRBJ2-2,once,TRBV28,CASSLAGGNTGELFF,TGTGCCAGCAGCTTAGCGGGGGGAAACACCGGGGAGCTGTTTTTT
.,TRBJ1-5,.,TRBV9,CASSGGGERNQPQHF,TGTGCCAGCAGCGGGGGAGGGGAACGCAATCAGCCCCAGCATTTT
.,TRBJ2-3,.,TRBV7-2,CASSLLHTDTQYF,TGTGCCAGCAGCCTACTTCACACAGATACGCAGTATTTT
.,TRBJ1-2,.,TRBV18,CASSPAGLGGYTF,TGTGCCAGCTCACCTGCAGGGTTAGGAGGCTACACCTTC
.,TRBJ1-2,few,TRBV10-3,CASSDRTYGYTF,TGTGCCAGCTCCGACAGGACCTATGGCTACACCTTC
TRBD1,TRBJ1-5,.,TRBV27,CASSLRGTGMSNQPQHF,TGTGCCAGCAGTTTACGGGGGACAGGGATGAGCAATCAGCCCCAGCATTTT
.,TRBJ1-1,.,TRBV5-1,CASSSEWGRGGTEAFF,TGCGCCAGCAGCTCTGAGTGGGGCAGGGGTGGGACTGAAGCTTTCTTT
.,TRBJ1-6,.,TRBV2,CASSYDSSYNSPLHF,TGTGCCAGCAGTTATGACAGCTCCTATAATTCACCCCTCCACTTT
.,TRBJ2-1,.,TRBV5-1,CASRTRPQGNEQFF,TGCGCCAGCAGGACCCGCCCACAGGGAAATGAGCAGTTCTTC
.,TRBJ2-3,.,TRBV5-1,CASSLAGSQPDTQYF,TGCGCCAGCAGCTTGGCCGGGTCCCAGCCAGATACGCAGTATTTT
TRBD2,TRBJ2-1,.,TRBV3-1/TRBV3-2,CASSSLIAGGPHEQFF,TGTGCCAGCAGCTCCTTAATAGCGGGGGGGCCCCATGAGCAGTTCTTC
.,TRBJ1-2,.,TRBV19,CATLSDSSFNYGYTF,TGTGCCACCCTCTCCGACAGCTCCTTTAACTATGGCTACACCTTC
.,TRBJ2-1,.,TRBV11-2,CASSLDVAGARNEQFF,TGTGCCAGCAGCTTAGATGTTGCGGGGGCCCGCAATGAGCAGTTCTTC
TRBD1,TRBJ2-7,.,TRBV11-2,CASSLDRADFKQYF,TGTGCCAGCAGCTTGGACAGGGCGGATTTCAAGCAGTACTTC
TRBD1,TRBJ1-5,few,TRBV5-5,CASSLGPDRDSNQPQHF,TGTGCCAGCAGCTTGGGGCCCGACAGGGACAGCAATCAGCCCCAGCATTTT
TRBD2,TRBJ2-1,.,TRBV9,CASSVGLAATYNEQFF,TGTGCCAGCAGCGTAGGGCTAGCGGCTACCTACAATGAGCAGTTCTTC
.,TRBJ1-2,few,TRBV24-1,CATSDSYYYGYTF,TGTGCCACCAGTGATTCCTACTACTATGGCTACACCTTC
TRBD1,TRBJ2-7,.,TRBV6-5,CASSFGQESYEQYF,TGTGCCAGCAGCTTCGGACAGGAATCCTACGAGCAGTACTTC
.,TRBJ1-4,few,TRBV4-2,CASSQDSREKLFF,TGTGCCAGCAGCCAAGACTCCCGGGAAAAACTGTTTTTT
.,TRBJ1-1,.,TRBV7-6,CASSPKKDVFF,TGTGCCAGCAGCCCTAAAAAAGATGTTTTCTTT
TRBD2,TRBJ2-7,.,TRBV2,CASRATSGGADEQYF,TGTGCCAGCAGGGCGACTAGCGGGGGGGCCGACGAGCAGTACTTC